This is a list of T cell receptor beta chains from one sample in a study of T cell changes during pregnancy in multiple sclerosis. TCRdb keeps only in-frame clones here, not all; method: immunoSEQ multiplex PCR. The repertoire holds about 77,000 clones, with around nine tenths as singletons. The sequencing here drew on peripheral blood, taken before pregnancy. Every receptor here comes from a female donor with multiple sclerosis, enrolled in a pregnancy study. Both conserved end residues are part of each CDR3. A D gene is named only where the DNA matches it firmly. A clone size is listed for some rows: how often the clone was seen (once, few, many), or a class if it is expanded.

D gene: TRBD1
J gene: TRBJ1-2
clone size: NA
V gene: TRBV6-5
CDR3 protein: CASSYGGTGGSGYTF
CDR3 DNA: TGTGCCAGCAGTTACGGCGGGACAGGGGGCTCTGGCTACACCTTC

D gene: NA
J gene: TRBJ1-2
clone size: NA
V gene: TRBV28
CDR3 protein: CASCVRSVYGYTF
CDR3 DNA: TGTGCCAGCTGTGTAAGATCGGTGTATGGCTACACCTTC

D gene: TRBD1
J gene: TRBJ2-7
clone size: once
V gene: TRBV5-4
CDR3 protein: CASSSLDRAPDEQYF
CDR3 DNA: TGTGCCAGCAGCTCCTTGGACAGGGCGCCAGACGAGCAGTACTTC

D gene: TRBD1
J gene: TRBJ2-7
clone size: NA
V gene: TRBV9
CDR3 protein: CASSQRDRGHF
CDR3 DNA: TGTGCCAGCAGCCAACGGGACAGGGGGCACTTC

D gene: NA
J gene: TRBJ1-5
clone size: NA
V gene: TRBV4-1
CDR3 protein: CASSQGLTGILGPQHF
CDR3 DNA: TGCGCCAGCAGCCAAGGCCTAACAGGGATCCTCGGGCCCCAGCATTTT

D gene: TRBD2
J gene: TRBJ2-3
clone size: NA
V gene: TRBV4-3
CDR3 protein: CASSPTSGSTDTQYF
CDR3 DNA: TGCGCCAGCAGCCCGACTAGCGGGAGCACAGATACGCAGTATTTT

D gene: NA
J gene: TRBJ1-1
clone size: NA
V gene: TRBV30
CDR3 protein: CAWSPVGSGDTEAFF
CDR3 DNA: TGTGCCTGGAGCCCCGTTGGCAGCGGAGACACTGAAGCTTTCTTT

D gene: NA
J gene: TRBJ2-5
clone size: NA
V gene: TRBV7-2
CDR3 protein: CASGGGGAQETQYF
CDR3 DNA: TGTGCCAGCGGGGGCGGGGGAGCCCAAGAGACCCAGTACTTC

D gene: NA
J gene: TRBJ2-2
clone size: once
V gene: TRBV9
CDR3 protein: CASSVGGTENTGELFF
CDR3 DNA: TGTGCCAGCAGCGTAGGCGGGACAGAAAACACCGGGGAGCTGTTTTTT

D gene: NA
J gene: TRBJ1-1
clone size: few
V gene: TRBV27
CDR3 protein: CASSSYRESDTEAFF
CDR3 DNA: TGTGCCAGCAGTTCCTACAGGGAATCGGACACTGAAGCTTTCTTT

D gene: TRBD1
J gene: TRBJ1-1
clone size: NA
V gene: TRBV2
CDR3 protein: CASSDTGAYTEAFF
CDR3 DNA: TGTGCCAGCAGTGACACAGGGGCGTACACTGAAGCTTTCTTT

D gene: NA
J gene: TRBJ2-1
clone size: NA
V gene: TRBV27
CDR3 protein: CASSWSLGPRGGYDEQFF
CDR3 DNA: TGTGCCAGCAGTTGGAGTTTAGGGCCTAGGGGGGGGTATGATGAGCAGTTCTTC

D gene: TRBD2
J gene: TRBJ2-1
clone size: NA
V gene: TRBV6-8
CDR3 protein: CARRVTSGPTYNEQFF
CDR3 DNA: TGTGCCCGGCGGGTGACTAGCGGCCCAACTTACAATGAGCAGTTCTTC

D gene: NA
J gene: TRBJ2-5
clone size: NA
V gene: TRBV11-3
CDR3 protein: CASSLGLEETQYF
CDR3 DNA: TGTGCCAGCAGCTTAGGGCTGGAAGAGACCCAGTACTTC

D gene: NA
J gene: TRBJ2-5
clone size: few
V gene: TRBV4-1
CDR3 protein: CASSQVASRGGTETQYF
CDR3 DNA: TGCGCCAGCAGCCAAGTAGCCTCTAGGGGGGGGACGGAGACCCAGTACTTC

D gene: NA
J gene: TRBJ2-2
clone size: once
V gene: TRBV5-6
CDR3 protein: CASSLAPGADTGELFF
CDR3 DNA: TGTGCCAGCAGCTTGGCGCCGGGTGCAGACACCGGGGAGCTGTTTTTT

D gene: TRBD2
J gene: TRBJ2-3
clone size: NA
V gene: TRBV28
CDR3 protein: CASSLSPGLAPLYTQYF
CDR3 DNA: TGTGCCAGCAGTTTATCCCCTGGACTAGCGCCGCTCTATACGCAGTATTTT

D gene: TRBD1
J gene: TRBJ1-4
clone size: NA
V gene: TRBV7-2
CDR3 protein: CASSFIQGTGGNEKLFF
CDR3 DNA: TGTGCCAGCAGCTTTATACAAGGGACAGGGGGCAATGAAAAACTGTTTTTT

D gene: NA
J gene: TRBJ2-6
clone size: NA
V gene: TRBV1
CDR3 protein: CTSSLAVPGLPRPGANVLTF
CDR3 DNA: TGCACCAGCAGCCTGGCGGTTCCGGGACTGCCGCGACCTGGGGCCAACGTCCTGACTTTC

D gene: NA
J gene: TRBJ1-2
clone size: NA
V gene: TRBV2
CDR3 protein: CAREPMVDRLFRSYGYTF
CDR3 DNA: TGTGCCAGGGAGCCCATGGTCGACAGGCTTTTTAGGAGCTATGGCTACACCTTC

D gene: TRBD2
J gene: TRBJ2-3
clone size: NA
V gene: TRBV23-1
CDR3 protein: CASSQPKTSGEFTDTQYF
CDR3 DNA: TGCGCCAGCAGTCAACCAAAGACTAGCGGAGAATTCACAGATACGCAGTATTTT

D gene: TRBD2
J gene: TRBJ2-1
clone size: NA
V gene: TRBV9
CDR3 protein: CASSVEPAGGLEQFF
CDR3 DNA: TGTGCCAGCAGCGTAGAGCCAGCGGGGGGACTTGAGCAGTTCTTC

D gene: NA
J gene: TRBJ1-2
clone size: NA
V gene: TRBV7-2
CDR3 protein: CASSLERQANYGYTF
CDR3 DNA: TGTGCCAGCAGCTTAGAGAGGCAAGCTAACTATGGCTACACCTTC

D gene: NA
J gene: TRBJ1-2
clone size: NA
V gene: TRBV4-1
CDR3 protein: CASSQFQGTGGYTF
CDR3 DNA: TGCGCCAGCAGCCAATTCCAGGGGACCGGAGGCTACACCTTC

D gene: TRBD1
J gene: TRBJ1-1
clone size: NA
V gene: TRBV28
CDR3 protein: CASSHHQGALEAFF
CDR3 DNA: TGTGCCAGCAGTCACCATCAGGGGGCCCTTGAAGCTTTCTTT

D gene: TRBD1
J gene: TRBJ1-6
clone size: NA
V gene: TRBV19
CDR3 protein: CASQPTGGASPLHF
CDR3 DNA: TGTGCCAGTCAACCCACAGGGGGGGCTTCACCCCTCCACTTT

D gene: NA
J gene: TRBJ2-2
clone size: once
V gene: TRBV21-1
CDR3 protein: CATTLRGGTDPTGELFF
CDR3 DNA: TGTGCCACCACCCTGAGGGGGGGGACCGACCCCACCGGGGAGCTGTTTTTT

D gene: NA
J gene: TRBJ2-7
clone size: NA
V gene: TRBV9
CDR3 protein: CASSVGWGVDEQYF
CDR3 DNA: TGTGCCAGCAGCGTAGGATGGGGGGTAGACGAGCAGTACTTC

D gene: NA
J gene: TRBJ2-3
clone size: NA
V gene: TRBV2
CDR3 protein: CAGRSRELTDTQYF
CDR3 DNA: TGTGCCGGACGGTCCAGGGAACTCACAGATACGCAGTATTTT

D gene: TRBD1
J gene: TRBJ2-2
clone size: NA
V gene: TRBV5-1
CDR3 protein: CASSPRDRVYTGELFF
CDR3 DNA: TGCGCCAGCAGCCCCAGGGACAGGGTTTATACCGGGGAGCTGTTTTTT

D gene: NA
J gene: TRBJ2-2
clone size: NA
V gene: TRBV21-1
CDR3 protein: CASSKEPSANTGELFF
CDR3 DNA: TGTGCCAGCAGCAAAGAACCCAGCGCGAACACCGGGGAGCTGTTTTTT

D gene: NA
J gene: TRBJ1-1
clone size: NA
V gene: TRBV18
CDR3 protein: CASSPPGSLQGPTEAFF
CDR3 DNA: TGTGCCAGCTCACCACCGGGTTCACTCCAGGGCCCCACTGAAGCTTTCTTT

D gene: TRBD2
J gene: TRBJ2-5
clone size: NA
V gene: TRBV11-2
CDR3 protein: CASSLDRGGEGFQETQYF
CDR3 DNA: TGTGCCAGCAGCTTAGATCGGGGGGGGGAGGGATTTCAAGAGACCCAGTACTTC

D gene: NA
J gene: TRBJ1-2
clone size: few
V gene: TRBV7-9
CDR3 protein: CASSLRTSMDIYTF
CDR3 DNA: TGTGCCAGCAGCCTTCGGACTTCTATGGATATCTACACCTTC

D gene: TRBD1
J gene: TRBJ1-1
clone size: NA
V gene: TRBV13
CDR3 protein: CASSSGTATFKAFF
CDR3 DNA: TGTGCCAGCAGCTCCGGGACAGCCACCTTCAAAGCTTTCTTT

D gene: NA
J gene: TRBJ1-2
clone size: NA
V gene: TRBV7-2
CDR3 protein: CASSRGGPSTHYGYTF
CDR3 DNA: TGTGCCAGCAGCAGGGGAGGTCCTAGTACACACTATGGCTACACCTTC

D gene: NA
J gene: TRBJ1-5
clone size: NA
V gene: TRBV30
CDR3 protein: CAWSVRGFNQPQHF
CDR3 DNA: TGTGCCTGGAGTGTACGAGGATTCAATCAGCCCCAGCATTTT

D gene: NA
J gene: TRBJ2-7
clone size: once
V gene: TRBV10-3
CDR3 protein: CAISESTELEQYF
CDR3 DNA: TGTGCCATCAGTGAGTCCACAGAGCTTGAGCAGTACTTC

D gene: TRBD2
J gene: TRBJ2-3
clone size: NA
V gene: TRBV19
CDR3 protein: CASRPTSVKDTQYF
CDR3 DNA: TGTGCCAGTAGACCCACTAGCGTGAAAGATACGCAGTATTTT

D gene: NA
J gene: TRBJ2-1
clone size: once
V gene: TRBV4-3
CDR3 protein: CASSQETADNEQFF
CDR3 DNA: TGCGCCAGCAGCCAAGAAACAGCCGACAATGAGCAGTTCTTC

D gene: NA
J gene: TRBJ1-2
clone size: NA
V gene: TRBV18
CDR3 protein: CASSSAANYGYTF
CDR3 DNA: TGTGCCAGCTCTTCCGCAGCTAACTATGGCTACACCTTC

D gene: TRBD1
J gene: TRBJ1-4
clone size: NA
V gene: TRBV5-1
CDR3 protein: CASSLGIWDSLNEKLFF
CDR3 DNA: TGCGCCAGCAGCTTGGGAATTTGGGACAGCCTGAATGAAAAACTGTTTTTT

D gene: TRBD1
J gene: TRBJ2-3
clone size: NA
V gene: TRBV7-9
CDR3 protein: CASSPGPGQGTDTQYF
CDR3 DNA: TGTGCCAGCAGCCCAGGGCCAGGACAGGGGACAGATACGCAGTATTTT

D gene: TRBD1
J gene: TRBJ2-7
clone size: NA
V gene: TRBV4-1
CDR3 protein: CASSQEARGLIGEQYF
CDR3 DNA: TGCGCCAGCAGCCAGGAAGCCAGGGGGCTAATAGGGGAGCAGTACTTC

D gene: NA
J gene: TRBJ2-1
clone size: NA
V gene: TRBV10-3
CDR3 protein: CAISESGRMTYNEQFF
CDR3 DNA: TGTGCCATCAGTGAGTCTGGCAGAATGACCTACAATGAGCAGTTCTTC

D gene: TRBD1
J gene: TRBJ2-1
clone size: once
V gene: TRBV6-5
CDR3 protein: CASTQGTGGREQFF
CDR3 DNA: TGTGCCAGCACCCAGGGGACAGGGGGCAGGGAGCAGTTCTTC

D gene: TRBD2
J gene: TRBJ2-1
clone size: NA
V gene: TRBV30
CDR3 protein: CAWSGPGGGGTYNEQFF
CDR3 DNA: TGTGCCTGGAGTGGGCCCGGCGGGGGGGGGACCTACAATGAGCAGTTCTTC

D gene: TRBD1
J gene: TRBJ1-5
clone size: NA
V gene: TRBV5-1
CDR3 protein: CASSLGTGSYQPQHF
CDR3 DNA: TGCGCCAGCAGCTTGGGGACAGGGAGCTATCAGCCCCAGCATTTT

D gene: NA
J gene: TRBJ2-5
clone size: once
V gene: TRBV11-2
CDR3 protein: CASSFPPTTYGETQYF
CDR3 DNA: TGTGCCAGCAGCTTTCCCCCCACCACATACGGGGAGACCCAGTACTTC

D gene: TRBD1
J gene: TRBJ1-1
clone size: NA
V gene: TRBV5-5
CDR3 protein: CASRMTGMNTEAFF
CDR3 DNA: TGTGCCAGCAGGATGACAGGGATGAACACTGAAGCTTTCTTT

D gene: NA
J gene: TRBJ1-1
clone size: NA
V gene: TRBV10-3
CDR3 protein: CAISGYREAFF
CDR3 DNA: TGTGCCATCAGTGGGTACAGGGAAGCTTTCTTT

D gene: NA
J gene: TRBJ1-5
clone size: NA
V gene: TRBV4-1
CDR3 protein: CASSNLDYQPQHF
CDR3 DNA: TGCGCCAGCTCGAACTTAGACTATCAGCCCCAGCATTTT

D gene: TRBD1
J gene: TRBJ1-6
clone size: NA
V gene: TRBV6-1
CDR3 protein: CASSEATGIGSPLHF
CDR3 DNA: TGTGCCAGCAGTGAAGCGACAGGGATAGGTTCACCCCTCCACTTT

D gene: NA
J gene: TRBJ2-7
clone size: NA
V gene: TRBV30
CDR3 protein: CAWIGAPGGEQYF
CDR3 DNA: TGTGCCTGGATCGGGGCCCCTGGAGGGGAGCAGTACTTC